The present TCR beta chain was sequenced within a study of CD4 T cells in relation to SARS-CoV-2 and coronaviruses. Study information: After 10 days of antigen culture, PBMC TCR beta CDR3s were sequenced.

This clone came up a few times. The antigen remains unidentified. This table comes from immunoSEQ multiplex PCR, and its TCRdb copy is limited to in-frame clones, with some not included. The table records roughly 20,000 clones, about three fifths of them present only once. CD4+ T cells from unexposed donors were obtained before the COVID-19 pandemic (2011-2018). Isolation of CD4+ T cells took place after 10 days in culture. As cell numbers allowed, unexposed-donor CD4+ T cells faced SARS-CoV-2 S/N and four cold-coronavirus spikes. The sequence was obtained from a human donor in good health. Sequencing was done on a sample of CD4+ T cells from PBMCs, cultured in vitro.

The DNA for the CDR3 is TGTGCCTGGACTGGTGGGACGATTGGCTACACCTTC. Translated, it gives CAWTGGTIGYTF. The chain carries TRBV30 and TRBJ1-2; possible D gene TRBD1, 5 bases. The V gene lost 4 bases and the J gene lost 7 bases, with 13 bases spanning the gap. The CDR3 runs 12 residues. Germline CDR1 GTSNPN, CDR2 SVGIG (reference sequence).